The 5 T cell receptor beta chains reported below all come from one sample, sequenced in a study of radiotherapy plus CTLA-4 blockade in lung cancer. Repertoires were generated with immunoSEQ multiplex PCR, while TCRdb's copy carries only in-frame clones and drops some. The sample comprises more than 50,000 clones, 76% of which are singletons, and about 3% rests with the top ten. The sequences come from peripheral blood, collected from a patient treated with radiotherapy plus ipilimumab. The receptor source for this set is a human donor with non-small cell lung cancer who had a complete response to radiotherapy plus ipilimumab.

Written as DNA, the CDR3 is TGCGCCAGCAGCTTGGCTCAGGAATCCAGATACGAGCAGTACTTC. Translated, it gives CASSLAQESRYEQYF. The rearrangement uses TRBV5-1 and TRBJ2-7; D not resolved. The V gene's germline CDR1 is SGHRS and CDR2 YFSETQ. Trimming left V 0 bases short and J 4 bases short, with 14 bases between. The CDR3 totals 15 residues. The whole variable domain, filled in from reference TRBV5-1 and TRBJ2-7, reads KAGVTQTPRYLIKTRGQQVTLSCSPISGHRSVSWYQQTPGQGLQFLFEYFSETQRNKGNFPGRFSGRQFSNSRSEMNVSTLELGDSALYLCASSLAQESRYEQYFGPGTRLTVT.

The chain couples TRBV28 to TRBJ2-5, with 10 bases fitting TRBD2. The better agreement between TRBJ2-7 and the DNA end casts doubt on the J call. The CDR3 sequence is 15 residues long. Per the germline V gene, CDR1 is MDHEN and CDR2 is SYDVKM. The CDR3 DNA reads TGTGCCAGCGGCCCCTGGACTAGCGGATCCTACGAGCAGTACTTC. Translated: CASGPWTSGSYEQYF.

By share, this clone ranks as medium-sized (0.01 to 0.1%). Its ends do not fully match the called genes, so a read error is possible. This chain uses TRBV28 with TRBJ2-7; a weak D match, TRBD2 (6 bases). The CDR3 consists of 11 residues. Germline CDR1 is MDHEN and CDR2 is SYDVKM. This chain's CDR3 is CASSLFGTPNF. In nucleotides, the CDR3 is TGTGCCAGCAGTCTATTCGGGACTCCCAACTTC.

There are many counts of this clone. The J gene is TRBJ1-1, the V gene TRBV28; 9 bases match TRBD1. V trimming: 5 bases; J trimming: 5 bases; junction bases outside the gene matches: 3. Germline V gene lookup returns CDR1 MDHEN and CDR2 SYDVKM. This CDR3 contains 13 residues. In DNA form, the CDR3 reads TGTGCCAGCAGTCGGGACAGGGTAACTGAAGCTTTCTTT. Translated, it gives CASSRDRVTEAFF.

The CDR3: CASSQESGPYGYTF. The CDR3 nucleotides read TGCGCCAGCAGCCAAGAGTCAGGGCCCTATGGCTACACCTTC. The chain employs TRBV4-3 and TRBJ1-2; a possible D gene is TRBD1 (5 bases). V was clipped by 0 bases and J by 4 bases, with 9 bases between them. This CDR3 has 14 amino acids. CDR1 LGHNA and CDR2 YSLEER come from the germline V gene.